The clone carrying this T cell receptor beta chain was detected a few times. In the authors' methods: Amplification from reference gene primers served as the basis for estimated nucleated cell counts. Measured with immunoSEQ multiplex PCR; TCRdb has only the in-frame clones, and not every one. D and trimming were read from the DNA, whereas the V and J calls and clone size are those reported in that table. This table has about 290,000 clones, approximately 86% appearing once. The data belong to a study of blood T cell repertoires in COVID-19. The overall study: COVID-19 samples, acute and convalescent, were from the United States, Italy and Spain. Nucleic acid was either cDNA or gDNA, and it came from T cells, B-cell-depleted T cells, or PBMCs.

V gave up 0 bases and J gave up 3 bases, with 6 bases separating them. This CDR3 has 15 amino acids. CDR1 and CDR2 (germline): SEHNR, FQNEAQ (reference sequence). The sample was peripheral blood. The source is a woman in her 50s with active or convalescent COVID-19. The rearrangement uses TRBV7-9 and TRBJ1-6; D not certain. This CDR3 is CASSLAQFYNSPLHF. CDR3 DNA sequence: TGTGCCAGCAGCTTAGCACAATTCTATAATTCACCCCTCCACTTT. Full variable domain (missing parts from reference TRBV7-9 and TRBJ1-6): DTGVSQNPRHKITKRGQNVTFRCDPISEHNRLYWYRQTLGQGPEFLTYFQNEAQLEKSRLLSDRFSAERPKGSFSTLEIQRTEQGDSAMYLCASSLAQFYNSPLHFGNGTRLTVT.